The clone carrying this T cell receptor beta chain was recorded once. A quantity of about 0.5 to 1 ug RNA underwent reverse transcription using random hexamers. The authors amplified TCR beta CDR3 across 54 Vbeta and 13 Jbeta using immunoSEQ multiplex PCR. Using its own MiXCR run on the immunoSEQ multiplex PCR reads, TCRdb lists one record per CDR3 protein. The sample has about 130,000 distinct CDR3 sequences; approximately 89% are singletons. V was shortened by 2 bases and J by 9 bases, with 14 bases between the two germline ends. CDR1 is MNHEY, CDR2 SMNVEV, per germline (reference sequence). CDR3 length: 14 amino acids. This sample stems from a study of CD8 T cells in Susac syndrome. The authors negatively isolated CD8+ and CD4+ T cells and FACS-enriched TEMRA cells.

The rearrangement uses TRBV27 and TRBJ2-4; either TRBD1 or TRBD2 may supply D (5 bases each). This TCR was sampled from a human donor with multiple sclerosis. The sequenced sample was CD8+ T cells from PBMCs. This CDR3 reads CASSLGTARGIQYF. In DNA form, the CDR3 reads TGTGCCAGCAGTTTAGGGACGGCCCGGGGCATTCAGTACTTC.